This is a list of T cell receptor beta chains from one sample in a study of cytomegalovirus exposure and HLA in healthy donors. This table comes from immunoSEQ multiplex PCR, and its TCRdb copy is limited to in-frame clones, with some not included. The table shows 150,000 to 200,000 clones, with roughly 68% occurring only once. The source material was PBMCs. These receptors came from a woman aged 30 to 39 in good health and CMV-seronegative. Both conserved end residues are part of each CDR3. A D gene is named only where the DNA matches it firmly. Rows may omit the clone size; those that give it use once, few, many or a size class.

V	size	D	J	length	DNA	CDR3
TRBV12-2	NA	NA	TRBJ2-7	20	TGTGCAAGTCGCCCCGGCAGGGGAGGTGGGTCTAGCGGGAGCACCTACGAGCAGTACTTC	CASRPGRGGGSSGSTYEQYF
TRBV10-2	NA	TRBD1	TRBJ1-6	20	TGCGCCAGCAGTGACTCCTGGACAGGGGGTGTTAGTTCGTATAATTCACCCCTCCACTTT	CASSDSWTGGVSSYNSPLHF
TRBV27	NA	TRBD1	TRBJ2-7	14	TGTGCCAGCAGTTTATCGACAGGGATCTACGAGCAGTACTTC	CASSLSTGIYEQYF
TRBV4-1	few	NA	TRBJ1-1	17	TGCGCCAGCAGCCAAGATTCAGACAGGACGATGAACACTGAAGCTTTCTTT	CASSQDSDRTMNTEAFF
TRBV11-2	NA	TRBD2	TRBJ2-3	18	TGTGCCAGCGTGAGCCTTACCCTCGGCGGGAGGTACACAGATACGCAGTATTTT	CASVSLTLGGRYTDTQYF
TRBV10-1	NA	TRBD1	TRBJ1-2	13	TGCGCCAGCAGCCCGACAGGGGTAGAGGGCTACACCTTC	CASSPTGVEGYTF
TRBV9	NA	NA	TRBJ2-6	13	TGTGCCAGCAGGAGCTCTGGGGCCAACGTCCTGACTTTC	CASRSSGANVLTF
TRBV20-1	NA	NA	TRBJ1-2	10	TGCAGTGCTAGCGGAGACGGCTACACCTTC	CSASGDGYTF
TRBV5-5	once	NA	TRBJ1-5	15	TGTGCCAGCAGCTTGGGGGACACCCTCTTTGAGCCCCAGCATTTT	CASSLGDTLFEPQHF
TRBV10-2	once	NA	TRBJ2-3	18	TGCGCCAGCAGTGCTTCTATCGTAAGGGGGGGAAGGGCAGATACGCAGTATTTT	CASSASIVRGGRADTQYF
TRBV13	few	TRBD2	TRBJ2-3	15	TGTGCCAGCAGCCCTCTAGCGGGGGGAACAGATACGCAGTATTTT	CASSPLAGGTDTQYF
TRBV5-6	few	NA	TRBJ1-4	17	TGTGCCAGCAGCTTGGCGGAGACAGTTGCAACTAATGAAAAACTGTTTTTT	CASSLAETVATNEKLFF